This record concerns one T cell receptor beta chain sequence. The target of this receptor is not known. Per-base quality was not reported, and no clone a single base away is much larger than it. The trial excluded patients who had a history of autoimmune disease or were on systemic immunosuppression. In every dose cohort, peripheral blood was drawn for TCR sequencing at baseline, cycle 4 day 1, and cycle 7 day 1. The samples were drawn from a first-in-human, open-label, multicenter phase I dose-escalation trial of ivuxolimab. Adults with locally advanced or metastatic melanoma, renal cell, hepatocellular, or head and neck squamous cell carcinoma were enrolled in the trial. CD4+ and CD8+ T cells were sorted separately from peripheral blood before TCR sequencing. The data were obtained in a study of OX40 agonist ivuxolimab in advanced cancers. General notes on the study: Ivuxolimab was an agonistic, fully human IgG2 monoclonal antibody directed against OX40 (CD134), a costimulatory receptor. Intravenous ivuxolimab was administered to patients every 2 weeks at six dose levels: 0.01, 0.1, 0.3, 1.5, 3 and 10 mg/kg. Of the roughly 54 patients in dose escalation, 19 had hepatocellular carcinoma, around 15 had melanoma, 9 had renal cell carcinoma and 9 had head and neck cancer. In the dose-escalation cohort, more than 80% of patients were male, and the mean age was roughly 60 years with a range of roughly 23 to 79. Prior anti-PD-1, anti-PD-L1 or anti-CTLA-4 therapy was permitted, and roughly two fifths of dose-escalation patients had received checkpoint inhibitors. Partial responses were achieved by three dose-escalation patients, of whom one had hepatocellular carcinoma and two had cutaneous melanoma. The point of sequencing TCRbeta in the periphery was to test whether ivuxolimab changed TCR sequence diversity and drove clonal T-cell expansion. The monotherapy dose-escalation portion (N ≈ 52 patients) of the phase I ivuxolimab trial is reported in the paper.

Overall study outcomes, separate from this receptor: Antigen specificity was not determined for the clonally expanded peripheral T cells. Clonal expansion of both CD4+ and CD8+ blood T cells was observed from baseline to week 6 at doses 0.1 to 3.0 mg/kg. Partial responders in the 0.1-3.0 mg/kg groups had among the lowest normalized peripheral clonal expansion, especially among CD8+ T cells. Low levels of normalized T-cell clonal expansion were also seen in some patients who did not respond. After ivuxolimab, CD8+ T cells had more expanded clones than CD4+ T cells on average.

Genomic DNA was isolated from the sorted cells so that the TCRbeta CDR3 region could be sequenced. The immunoSEQ Assay was used to sequence the TCRbeta CDR3 regions. The clones in this table, taken by TCRdb from immuneACCESS, are in-frame only. Not every clone is retained; where verified, under half of the shortfall comes from an unresolved V gene, and the cause of the rest is unknown. For this sample the table gives roughly 60,000 clones, of which around 93% were detected only once. The top ten hold 0.35% to 0.55% of the sample. The germline ends are 13 bases apart after V is trimmed by 2 bases and J by 2 bases. CDR1 is given as SNHLY and CDR2 as FYNNEI, both from the germline V gene. The CDR3 runs 16 residues from the cysteine to the phenylalanine. The CDR3 DNA has 48 bases and is translated from base 1.

Sequencing used CD4+ or CD8+ T cells sorted from blood, obtained in a trial of the OX40 agonist ivuxolimab. Recombination connected TRBV2 to TRBJ1-5, with the D gene call left open. The sequence came from an adult with an advanced solid tumor such as melanoma, head and neck, liver or kidney cancer. This receptor has the CDR3 CASSEFRGTGNQPQHF. The nucleotides read TGTGCCAGCAGTGAATTTCGGGGTACGGGCAATCAGCCCCAGCATTTT.